This T cell receptor (beta chain) was sequenced for a study of blood T cell repertoires in COVID-19. Sequencing was performed with immunoSEQ multiplex PCR; in TCRdb, only in-frame clones are kept and a portion is missing. The sample has approximately 140,000 clones, over 80% seen once. Losses at the gene ends were 9 bases for V and 6 bases for J; bases not matched to a gene: 4. Germline V gene data show CDR1 as MNHEY and CDR2 as SVGAGI. This CDR3 region has 11 residues. Material: peripheral blood. The sequence was obtained from a man aged 80 or over with acute or convalescent COVID-19. The chain joins TRBV6-5 to TRBJ2-7; 8 bases align to TRBD2. Here the CDR3 reads CARPGGGEQYF. The CDR3 DNA follows: TGTGCCAGGCCCGGGGGGGGCGAGCAGTACTTC.